Sequencing of this TCR beta chain was carried out in a study of shared clonotypes between healthy human individuals. At the level of the study: Contributing individuals were two females and a few males aged 18 to 49.

About this clone: Its specificity is not known.

Study-wide points: It was the few donors that limited the genetic and exposure-history diversity represented. Naive CD4 clonotype sharing across several donors was about 5%.

Terminally differentiated effector memory CD45RA+ cells were left out of the naive CD8 fraction, which was CD45RO-negative and positively selected for CCR7. The CDR3 extends over 15 amino acids. The V gene's germline CDR1 is SQVTM and CDR2 ANQGSEA. V lost 7 bases and J lost 4, with 22 bases in between. Clones were read by immunoSEQ multiplex PCR, and TCRdb kept only the in-frame ones, dropping some. This table holds about 2.2 million clones, over 85% found once. This sequence originates from a young man in good health. Some clones in this sample may be carry-over from other donors' samples. The sample consisted of naive CD8+ T cells from PBMCs. V and J are TRBV29-1 and TRBJ1-1; D is unclear. CDR3: CSALGEIGVSTEAFF. In nucleotides, the CDR3 is TGCAGCGCCCTTGGGGAGATCGGGGTTAGCACTGAAGCTTTCTTT.